A selection of T cell receptor beta chains follows, all from one sample in a study of blood T cells in healthy people across ages. TCRdb called the 5' RACE reads again in MiXCR, with one record for every CDR3 protein. This sample has about 1.5 million distinct CDR3 sequences, with around two fifths found just once. Sequencing was done on a sample of blood. The source is a woman aged 18 to 35 in good health. Both conserved end residues are part of each CDR3. The D gene is left open where the match is weak. Where a row states a size, it is once, few, many or the class of an expanded clone; other rows omit it.

v_gene: TRBV25-1; j_gene: TRBJ2-2; abundance: few; d_gene: .; CDR3nt: TGTGCCAGCAGTGCGGGGAACACCGGGGAGCTGTTTTTT; CDR3aa: CASSAGNTGELFF
v_gene: TRBV10-1; j_gene: TRBJ2-3; abundance: .; d_gene: .; CDR3nt: TGCGCCAGCAGTGAAGGGACTGACACAGATACGCAGTATTTT; CDR3aa: CASSEGTDTDTQYF
v_gene: TRBV9; j_gene: TRBJ1-5; abundance: .; d_gene: .; CDR3nt: TGTGCCAGCAGCGAGGGGAGGTCGTCAAATCAGCCCCAGCATTTT; CDR3aa: CASSEGRSSNQPQHF
v_gene: TRBV18; j_gene: TRBJ1-1; abundance: many; d_gene: .; CDR3nt: TGCGCCAGCAGCCCGGGAGTGAACACTGAAGCTTTCTTT; CDR3aa: CASSPGVNTEAFF
v_gene: TRBV27; j_gene: TRBJ1-2; abundance: .; d_gene: .; CDR3nt: TGTGCCAGCAGTTCAGATCTCTTGAGGGCTGGCTACACCTTC; CDR3aa: CASSSDLLRAGYTF
v_gene: TRBV6-1; j_gene: TRBJ2-3; abundance: once; d_gene: .; CDR3nt: TGTGCCAGCAAACGGGACTCTGGGACAGATACGCAGTATTTT; CDR3aa: CASKRDSGTDTQYF
v_gene: TRBV5-1; j_gene: TRBJ2-7; abundance: .; d_gene: .; CDR3nt: TGCGCCAGCAGCCTGGGGGACCTAATGTCGAGCTACGAGCAGTACTTC; CDR3aa: CASSLGDLMSSYEQYF
v_gene: TRBV6-5; j_gene: TRBJ2-5; abundance: .; d_gene: TRBD2; CDR3nt: TGTGCCAGCAGCCATAGCGGGGGCCGGGTTGAGACCCAGTACTTC; CDR3aa: CASSHSGGRVETQYF
v_gene: TRBV29-1; j_gene: TRBJ1-5; abundance: once; d_gene: TRBD1; CDR3nt: TGCAGCGTCCGCGACAGGGACAATCAGCCCCAGCATTTT; CDR3aa: CSVRDRDNQPQHF
v_gene: TRBV27; j_gene: TRBJ1-5; abundance: few; d_gene: .; CDR3nt: TGTGCCAGCAGTTTGAGGCCGGTCGGGCCCCAGCATTTT; CDR3aa: CASSLRPVGPQHF
v_gene: TRBV5-5; j_gene: TRBJ2-1; abundance: .; d_gene: TRBD2; CDR3nt: TGTGTCAGCAGCTTGGGGACTAGCGGGCTTTCCTACAATGAGCAGTTCTTC; CDR3aa: CVSSLGTSGLSYNEQFF
v_gene: TRBV20-1; j_gene: TRBJ2-5; abundance: few; d_gene: .; CDR3nt: TGCAGTGCTAGAGATCGGGTGGACGGGGGGCAGATAGAGACCCAGTACTTC; CDR3aa: CSARDRVDGGQIETQYF
v_gene: TRBV6-1; j_gene: TRBJ2-1; abundance: .; d_gene: TRBD1; CDR3nt: TGTGCCAGCAGGGAGGACAGGGTACTTTCTAGCTCCTACAATGAGCAGTTCTTC; CDR3aa: CASREDRVLSSSYNEQFF
v_gene: TRBV20-1; j_gene: TRBJ1-2; abundance: few; d_gene: TRBD1; CDR3nt: TGCAGTGCTAGAGATACCCCAGGGGGCGGTGGCTACACCTTC; CDR3aa: CSARDTPGGGGYTF
v_gene: TRBV5-5; j_gene: TRBJ2-1; abundance: few; d_gene: .; CDR3nt: TGTGCCAGTAGCTTGTTGGACACGGCCTCCTACAATGAGCAGTTCTTC; CDR3aa: CASSLLDTASYNEQFF
v_gene: TRBV11-2; j_gene: TRBJ2-1; abundance: few; d_gene: TRBD1; CDR3nt: TGTGCCAGCAGCTACGGGACAGGGCCCTTGAATGAGCAGTTCTTC; CDR3aa: CASSYGTGPLNEQFF
v_gene: TRBV30; j_gene: TRBJ1-5; abundance: .; d_gene: TRBD1; CDR3nt: TGTGCCTGGAGTGCGCTGACAGGGGGCCGTCAGCCCCAGCATTTT; CDR3aa: CAWSALTGGRQPQHF
v_gene: TRBV21-1; j_gene: TRBJ2-7; abundance: .; d_gene: .; CDR3nt: TGTGCCAGCAGCAAACAGAGAACGCCGAAGCTTTGGTACTACGAGCAGTACTTC; CDR3aa: CASSKQRTPKLWYYEQYF
v_gene: TRBV5-1; j_gene: TRBJ2-1; abundance: .; d_gene: .; CDR3nt: TGCGCCAGCAGAACGGCGGGGAGCTCCTACAATGAGCAGTTCTTC; CDR3aa: CASRTAGSSYNEQFF
v_gene: TRBV5-1; j_gene: TRBJ2-3; abundance: .; d_gene: .; CDR3nt: TGCGCCAGCAGCGGGGACTGGGGATTTACGGATACGCAGTATTTT; CDR3aa: CASSGDWGFTDTQYF
v_gene: TRBV20-1; j_gene: TRBJ2-3; abundance: .; d_gene: .; CDR3nt: TGCAGTGCTAGCGATCCGGGGGGCACTAGCACAGATACGCAGTATTTT; CDR3aa: CSASDPGGTSTDTQYF
v_gene: TRBV12-3/TRBV12-4; j_gene: TRBJ1-6; abundance: .; d_gene: .; CDR3nt: TGTGCCAGCAGTTGGGGGCAGGGTCACCCCCAAGGTTCACCCCTCCACTTT; CDR3aa: CASSWGQGHPQGSPLHF
v_gene: TRBV6-6; j_gene: TRBJ1-5; abundance: .; d_gene: .; CDR3nt: TGTGCCAGCAGTTACGCGACAGGTCCCAATCAGCCCCAGCATTTT; CDR3aa: CASSYATGPNQPQHF
v_gene: TRBV16; j_gene: TRBJ2-3; abundance: .; d_gene: TRBD1; CDR3nt: TGTGCCAGCAGCCAATCGAGGGGGCGGTCGGATACGCAGTATTTT; CDR3aa: CASSQSRGRSDTQYF
v_gene: TRBV30; j_gene: TRBJ1-5; abundance: .; d_gene: .; CDR3nt: TGTGCCTGGAGCGATCGGACCCCCTCGTTCGGGATGAATCAGCCCCAGCATTTT; CDR3aa: CAWSDRTPSFGMNQPQHF
v_gene: TRBV29-1; j_gene: TRBJ2-3; abundance: once; d_gene: .; CDR3nt: TGCAGCGTGGTATACAGGTTTCTCGGCACAGATACGCAGTATTTT; CDR3aa: CSVVYRFLGTDTQYF
v_gene: TRBV3-1; j_gene: TRBJ2-3; abundance: once; d_gene: .; CDR3nt: TGTGCCAGCAGCCAAACGGGGAGTTTAGATACGCAGTATTTT; CDR3aa: CASSQTGSLDTQYF
v_gene: TRBV2; j_gene: TRBJ2-4; abundance: .; d_gene: .; CDR3nt: TGTGCCAGCAGTTCCACAGGGGCCGGGGGTAACATTCAGTACTTC; CDR3aa: CASSSTGAGGNIQYF
v_gene: TRBV7-2; j_gene: TRBJ1-2; abundance: .; d_gene: TRBD1; CDR3nt: TGTGTCAGCACCCCTGAGGGGGCTGGCTATGGCTACACCTTC; CDR3aa: CVSTPEGAGYGYTF
v_gene: TRBV7-2; j_gene: TRBJ2-7; abundance: .; d_gene: TRBD2; CDR3nt: TGTGCCAGCAGCTTAAGCGGGGGGGCCTTCTACAATGAGCAGTACTTC; CDR3aa: CASSLSGGAFYNEQYF
v_gene: TRBV2; j_gene: TRBJ1-2; abundance: .; d_gene: TRBD1; CDR3nt: TGTGCCAGCAGTGAAGCTCCACAGGGGGGCTACTATGGCTACACCTTC; CDR3aa: CASSEAPQGGYYGYTF
v_gene: TRBV28; j_gene: TRBJ2-1; abundance: .; d_gene: TRBD2; CDR3nt: TGTGCCAGCAGTTTAGAGACTAGCGGGGCCCCGGGGGATGAGCAGTTCTTC; CDR3aa: CASSLETSGAPGDEQFF
v_gene: TRBV7-2; j_gene: TRBJ2-1; abundance: few; d_gene: TRBD2; CDR3nt: TGTGCCAGCAGCCTAAGGGGACTAGCGGGAGCCCCCGGCGAGCAGTTCTTC; CDR3aa: CASSLRGLAGAPGEQFF
v_gene: TRBV7-2; j_gene: TRBJ2-2; abundance: .; d_gene: TRBD2; CDR3nt: TGTGCCAGCAGCCCCCCCAGCGGGGGGGTCACCGGGGAGCTGTTTTTT; CDR3aa: CASSPPSGGVTGELFF
v_gene: TRBV27; j_gene: TRBJ2-7; abundance: many; d_gene: .; CDR3nt: TGTGCCAGCAGCCCCAGACCCAACTACGAGCAGTACTTC; CDR3aa: CASSPRPNYEQYF
v_gene: TRBV27; j_gene: TRBJ2-1; abundance: few; d_gene: TRBD2; CDR3nt: TGTGCCAGCAACGACGCGGGAGGGAACAATGAGCAGTTCTTC; CDR3aa: CASNDAGGNNEQFF